This T cell receptor (beta chain) stems from a study of PD-L1 blockade in urothelial cancer. The overall study: After treatment start, blood was analyzed at 3 weeks (second dose) and at 6 weeks. Researchers found blood samples held a median of approximately 150,000 T cells.

TCR analog templates of synthetic origin were spiked into each PCR. Assay: immunoSEQ multiplex PCR; the TCRdb copy retains only in-frame clones and omits some. Counted here are 55,000 or so clones, 84% occurring once; the ten biggest clones make up 5.8%. All patients handed over anywhere from 1 to 8 samples, pretreatment and on-treatment. Looked up from germline, CDR1 is MNHEY and CDR2 is SVGAGI. The V and J ends lost 7 bases and 7 bases respectively, with 19 bases between them. This CDR3 comprises 14 residues. The receptor's source is a middle-aged man with urothelial cancer. The sample in question was PBMCs, obtained around atezolizumab (anti-PD-L1) treatment. The chain is built from TRBV6-5 and TRBJ1-1; no firm D call. In nucleotides, the CDR3 is TGTGCCAGCACCTCAATCGGGCCTCGGGGTGAAGCTTTCTTT. Protein: CASTSIGPRGEAFF.